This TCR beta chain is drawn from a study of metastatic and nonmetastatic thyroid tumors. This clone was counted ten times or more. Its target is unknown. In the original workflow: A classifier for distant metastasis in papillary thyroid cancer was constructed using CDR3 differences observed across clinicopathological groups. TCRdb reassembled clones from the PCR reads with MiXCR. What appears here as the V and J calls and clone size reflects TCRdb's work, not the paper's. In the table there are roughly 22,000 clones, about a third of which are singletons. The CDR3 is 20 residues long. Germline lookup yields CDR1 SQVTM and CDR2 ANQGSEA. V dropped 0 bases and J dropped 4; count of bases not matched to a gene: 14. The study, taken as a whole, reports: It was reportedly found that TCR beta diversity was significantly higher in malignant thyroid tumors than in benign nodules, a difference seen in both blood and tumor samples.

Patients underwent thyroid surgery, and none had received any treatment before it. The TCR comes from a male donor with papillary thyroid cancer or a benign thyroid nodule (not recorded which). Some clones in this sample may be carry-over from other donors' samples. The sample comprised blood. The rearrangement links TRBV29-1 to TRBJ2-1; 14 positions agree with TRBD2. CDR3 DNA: TGCAGCGTTGAAGATCAGGGGACTAGCGGGAGAGGTGGGCGATACAATGAGCAGTTCTTC. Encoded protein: CSVEDQGTSGRGGRYNEQFF.